A selection of T cell receptor beta chains follows, all from one sample in a study of blood T cell repertoires in COVID-19. Clones were sequenced by immunoSEQ multiplex PCR, and TCRdb holds only the in-frame ones, with some missing. The sample holds some 160,000 clones, more than 65% seen once. The source material was peripheral blood. All receptors come from a man between 65 and 85 years old with active or convalescent COVID-19. CDR3s include the opening cysteine and the closing phenylalanine or tryptophan. A D gene is named only where the DNA matches it firmly. Some rows have no size entry. The others give once, few or many, or a class for an expanded clone.

CASSPGVRGYGYTF	TGTGCCAGCAGCCCAGGGGTTAGGGGGTATGGCTACACCTTC	-	TRBJ1-2	-	TRBV5-6
CASSQDWVGSEQYF	TGTGCCAGCAGCCAAGATTGGGTGGGGAGCGAGCAGTACTTC	-	TRBJ2-7	-	TRBV3-1/TRBV3-2
CASSVGTVNEQFF	TGTGCCAGCAGCGTAGGCACGGTCAATGAGCAGTTCTTC	-	TRBJ2-1	-	TRBV9
CASSIIASKNIQYF	TGTGCCAGTAGTATTATCGCTAGCAAAAACATTCAGTACTTC	-	TRBJ2-4	-	TRBV19
CASSERTASSYNEQFF	TGTGCCAGCAGCGAACGGACAGCGAGCTCCTACAATGAGCAGTTCTTC	-	TRBJ2-1	-	TRBV9
CASSSHLGTSGKKRITGELFF	TGTGCCAGCAGTTCCCATTTGGGGACTAGCGGGAAGAAGCGGATCACCGGGGAGCTGTTTTTT	-	TRBJ2-2	TRBD2	TRBV28
CASRPGQGYDTIYF	TGTGCCAGCAGACCGGGACAGGGTTATGACACCATATATTTT	many	TRBJ1-3	TRBD1	TRBV2
CASSLIVSYGYTF	TGTGCCAGCAGCTTAATCGTGTCTTATGGCTACACCTTC	-	TRBJ1-2	-	TRBV7-9
CAINAGTSPGELFF	TGTGCCATCAACGCCGGGACTAGCCCCGGGGAGCTGTTTTTT	few	TRBJ2-2	TRBD2	TRBV10-3
CASTLRDPGEDEQFF	TGTGCCAGCACTCTTCGGGATCCGGGAGAAGATGAGCAGTTCTTC	-	TRBJ2-1	-	TRBV28
CASSQDSPYGGGYTF	TGTGCCAGCAGCCAAGATTCACCCTACGGCGGGGGCTACACCTTC	few	TRBJ1-2	-	TRBV14
CASSLGAADSGNTIYF	TGTGCCAGCAGCTTAGGTGCTGCAGACTCTGGAAACACCATATATTTT	-	TRBJ1-3	-	TRBV7-6
CAISGPPDRGHNYGYTF	TGTGCCATCAGTGGCCCGCCGGACAGGGGGCATAACTATGGCTACACCTTC	-	TRBJ1-2	TRBD1	TRBV10-3
CASSLGWTGDFYGYTF	TGCGCCAGCAGCTTAGGATGGACAGGTGACTTCTATGGCTACACCTTC	-	TRBJ1-2	TRBD1	TRBV5-1
CASTRDSVYSNQPQHF	TGTGCCAGCACCCGGGACAGCGTATATAGCAATCAGCCCCAGCATTTT	-	TRBJ1-5	TRBD1	TRBV7-8
CASSYRVGRHTEAFF	TGTGCCAGCAGTTATCGGGTGGGGCGCCACACTGAAGCTTTCTTT	-	TRBJ1-1	-	TRBV6-2/TRBV6-3
CASSQTGGVYEQYF	TGCGCCAGCAGCCAGACCGGGGGTGTCTACGAGCAGTACTTC	-	TRBJ2-7	-	TRBV4-1
CASSISGQRVLAKNIQYF	TGTGCCAGTAGTATTTCGGGACAGCGCGTTTTAGCCAAAAACATTCAGTACTTC	-	TRBJ2-4	TRBD1	TRBV19
CAARRGANTGELFF	TGTGCCGCCCGTAGGGGCGCGAACACCGGGGAGCTGTTTTTT	-	TRBJ2-2	-	TRBV7-2
CASSPGPDSYEQYF	TGTGCCAGCTCACCAGGGCCGGACTCCTACGAGCAGTACTTC	-	TRBJ2-7	-	TRBV18
CASSPRTSDSYNEQFF	TGCGCCAGCAGCCCCAGGACTAGCGACTCCTACAATGAGCAGTTCTTC	-	TRBJ2-1	TRBD2	TRBV4-3
CASRAEPPRGSEAFF	TGTGCCAGCAGGGCTGAACCCCCGCGGGGCTCTGAAGCTTTCTTT	-	TRBJ1-1	-	TRBV2
CASSFRTVQNTEAFF	TGCGCCAGCAGCTTCCGGACAGTTCAGAACACTGAAGCTTTCTTT	-	TRBJ1-1	-	TRBV5-1
CASSQFIAGGPSEQYF	TGTGCCAGCAGCCAATTTATAGCGGGGGGGCCTAGCGAGCAGTACTTC	-	TRBJ2-7	TRBD2	TRBV3-1/TRBV3-2
CASSHSRVGLFF	TGTGCCAGCAGTCATTCCAGGGTTGGCCTGTTTTTT	-	TRBJ1-4	-	TRBV28
CASSFPSGRGTDTQYF	TGTGCCAGCAGTTTCCCTAGCGGGAGGGGGACAGATACGCAGTATTTT	-	TRBJ2-3	TRBD2	TRBV28
CASSQTPSDTEAFF	TGTGCCAGCAGTCAAACTCCTTCGGACACTGAAGCTTTCTTT	-	TRBJ1-1	-	TRBV9
CASSGNRQETQYF	TGTGCCAGCAGTGGCAACAGACAAGAGACCCAGTACTTC	few	TRBJ2-5	-	TRBV2
CSVYRGEETQYF	TGCAGCGTGTACAGGGGGGAAGAGACCCAGTACTTC	-	TRBJ2-5	TRBD1	TRBV29-1
CASSPVLGRTEAFF	TGTGCCAGCAGCCCCGTTTTGGGGAGGACTGAAGCTTTCTTT	-	TRBJ1-1	-	TRBV7-2
CAWSFSSYEQYF	TGTGCCTGGAGCTTTAGCTCCTACGAGCAGTACTTC	-	TRBJ2-7	-	TRBV30
CASVDRANEKLFF	TGCGCCAGCGTGGACAGGGCTAATGAAAAACTGTTTTTT	-	TRBJ1-4	TRBD1	TRBV5-1
CASSPAGGNTEAFF	TGTGCCAGCAGTCCGGCAGGGGGTAACACTGAAGCTTTCTTT	-	TRBJ1-1	TRBD1	TRBV28
CASSFYGTRAYEQYF	TGTGCCAGCAGTTTCTATGGGACTAGAGCCTACGAGCAGTACTTC	-	TRBJ2-7	TRBD2	TRBV28
CASSLGLAGGPQEETQYF	TGTGCCAGCTCACTGGGACTAGCGGGAGGGCCACAGGAAGAGACCCAGTACTTC	-	TRBJ2-5	TRBD2	TRBV18
CASSSPPTSGSNEQFF	TGTGCCAGCAGTTCTCCGCCGACTAGCGGAAGCAATGAGCAGTTCTTC	-	TRBJ2-1	TRBD2	TRBV6-2/TRBV6-3
CASSSGIYTGELFF	TGTGCCAGCAGCTCCGGGATCTACACCGGGGAGCTGTTTTTT	-	TRBJ2-2	-	TRBV7-2
CASSFGFAGNTIYF	TGTGCCAGCAGCTTTGGCTTCGCCGGAAACACCATATATTTT	-	TRBJ1-3	-	TRBV5-6
CASSLGLADSSYNEQFF	TGCGCCAGCAGCTTGGGCCTAGCGGACTCCTCCTACAATGAGCAGTTCTTC	-	TRBJ2-1	TRBD2	TRBV5-1
CASSDRQAGEKLFF	TGTGCCAGCAGTGATCGACAGGCAGGGGAAAAACTGTTTTTT	few	TRBJ1-4	-	TRBV25-1
CASSPWDRGGDGYTF	TGTGCCAGCTCACCATGGGACAGGGGTGGAGATGGCTACACCTTC	-	TRBJ1-2	TRBD1	TRBV18
CASSYHPQGPDTQPQHF	TGTGCCAGCAGTTACCACCCACAGGGGCCTGATACTCAGCCCCAGCATTTT	once	TRBJ1-5	TRBD1	TRBV6-2/TRBV6-3
CASSPGRFRLGDTQYF	TGTGCCAGCAGTCCAGGCAGGTTTCGTCTTGGGGATACGCAGTATTTT	once	TRBJ2-3	-	TRBV25-1
CSATSDTQYF	TGCAGCGCCACTAGCGATACGCAGTATTTT	-	TRBJ2-3	-	TRBV29-1
CASSSESDRGQPQHF	TGTGCCAGCAGCTCCGAGTCGGACAGAGGACAGCCCCAGCATTTT	-	TRBJ1-5	-	TRBV7-9
CASSSLGQGGEQFF	TGTGCCAGCAGCTCTCTCGGACAGGGAGGTGAGCAGTTCTTC	-	TRBJ2-1	TRBD1	TRBV3-1/TRBV3-2
CASSLGGQGNTEAFF	TGTGCCAGCAGTCTGGGGGGACAGGGGAACACTGAAGCTTTCTTT	-	TRBJ1-1	TRBD1	TRBV6-2/TRBV6-3
CASSLVAGGPTDTQYF	TGCGCCAGCAGCTTGGTAGCGGGAGGGCCCACAGATACGCAGTATTTT	-	TRBJ2-3	TRBD2	TRBV5-1
CAWSPSRLAGVYEQFF	TGTGCCTGGAGCCCCTCTCGACTAGCGGGAGTGTATGAGCAGTTCTTC	-	TRBJ2-1	TRBD2	TRBV30
CASSIGTGTSLRNQPQHF	TGTGCCAGTAGTATAGGGACAGGGACGAGTTTACGAAATCAGCCCCAGCATTTT	-	TRBJ1-5	TRBD1	TRBV19